This record looks at one T cell receptor (beta chain) sequence and its context. No antigen is known for it. Amplification targeted TCR beta CDR3 regions from RNA transcripts. With the HTBI primer set, the TCR CDR3 went through a first round of RT-PCR. TCRdb re-called the multiplex PCR reads with MiXCR, one entry per CDR3 protein. The table has approximately 630,000 distinct CDR3 sequences, under 20% seen once. Per the germline V gene, CDR1 is MNHEY and CDR2 is SMNVEV (reference sequence). The length of the CDR3 is 15 residues. Deletions cut 3 bases from V and 1 base from J, with 9 bases between. This sample was taken from a study of T cells in Graves' hyperthyroidism and ophthalmopathy. Background on the study: Once the initial diagnosis was made, peripheral blood was obtained before any treatment.

Study-wide results and caveats: Within blood appeared most thyroid clonotypes that had expanded above 0.001.

Graves' hyperthyroidism showing no ophthalmopathy progression within 18 months was considered stable. This TCR was recovered from a woman in her 30s with Graves' hyperthyroidism. The material sequenced was blood. The chain carries TRBV27 and TRBJ2-2; D perhaps matches TRBD1 (5 bases). DNA of the CDR3: TGTGCCAGCAGTTTGTCCAGGGAGAACACCGGGGAGCTGTTTTTT. The encoded protein is CASSLSRENTGELFF.